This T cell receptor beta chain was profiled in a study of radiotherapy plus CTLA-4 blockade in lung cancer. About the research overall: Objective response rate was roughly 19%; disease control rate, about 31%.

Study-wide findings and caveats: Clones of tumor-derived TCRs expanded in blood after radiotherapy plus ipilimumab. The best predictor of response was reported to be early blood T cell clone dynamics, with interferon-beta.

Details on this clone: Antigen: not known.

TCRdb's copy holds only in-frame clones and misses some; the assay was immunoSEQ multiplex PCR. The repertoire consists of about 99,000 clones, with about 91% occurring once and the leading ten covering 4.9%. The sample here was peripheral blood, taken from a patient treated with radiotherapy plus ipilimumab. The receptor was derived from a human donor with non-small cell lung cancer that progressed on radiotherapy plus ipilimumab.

The CDR3 sequence is CASSLQTQGGSIQYF. Written as DNA, the CDR3 is TGTGCCAGCAGCCTACAGACCCAAGGGGGAAGTATTCAGTACTTC. The chain uses TRBV11-2 and TRBJ2-4; weak D call: TRBD1 (6 bases). In germline, CDR1 is SGHAT, CDR2 FQNNGV. Trimming shortened V by 5 bases and J by 10 bases, and 21 bases separated the two germline ends. The CDR3 length is 15 residues.